This TCR beta chain was identified in a study of Ad26.COV2.S vaccination and SARS-CoV-2 variants. Study-wide points: Spike-specific CD8+ and CD4+ T cell responses reportedly showed substantial breadth after vaccination.

The method was immunoSEQ multiplex PCR; TCRdb's version includes in-frame clones alone and lacks a portion of them. In the table there are about 330,000 clones, roughly 90% of which are singletons. Worth noting for this clone: Its cognate antigen is unknown.

Germline trimming cut 5 bases from V and 8 bases from J; bases unmatched to any gene: 6. This CDR3 contains 15 residues. Germline V gives CDR1 LNHNV, CDR2 YYDKDF (reference sequence). Treatment reported: some 20 received Ad26.COV2.S at low or high dose, single or two shots; about 5 received placebo; per-sample allocation not given. Sampling was done on day 63 after the first vaccine or placebo injection. The input for sequencing was peripheral blood, taken in a trial of Ad26.COV2.S vaccine versus placebo. The receptor was isolated from a person between 18 and 65 years old who received the Ad26.COV2.S COVID-19 vaccine or a placebo. V is TRBV15 and J is TRBJ2-1; 13 bases map to TRBD2. The CDR3 spells CATSLRTSGSDEQFF. CDR3 DNA sequence: TGTGCCACCAGCCTCAGGACTAGCGGGAGTGATGAGCAGTTCTTC. Complete variable domain (other parts from reference TRBV15 and TRBJ2-1): DAMVIQNPRYQVTQFGKPVTLSCSQTLNHNVMYWYQQKSSQAPKLLFHYYDKDFNNEADTPDNFQSRRPNTSFCFLDIRSPGLGDTAMYLCATSLRTSGSDEQFFGPGTRLTVL.